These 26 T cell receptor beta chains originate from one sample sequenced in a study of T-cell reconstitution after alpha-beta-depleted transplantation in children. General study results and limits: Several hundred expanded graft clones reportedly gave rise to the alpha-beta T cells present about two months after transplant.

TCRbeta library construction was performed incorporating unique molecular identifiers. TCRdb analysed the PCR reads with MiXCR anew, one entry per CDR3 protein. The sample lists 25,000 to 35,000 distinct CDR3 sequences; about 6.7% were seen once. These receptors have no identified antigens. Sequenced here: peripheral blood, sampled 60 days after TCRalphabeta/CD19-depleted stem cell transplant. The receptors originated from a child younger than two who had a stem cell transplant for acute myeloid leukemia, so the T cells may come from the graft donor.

The DNA for the CDR3 is TGCAGCGTTGACAGACAGGGAACCTACGAGCAGTACTTC. As protein: CSVDRQGTYEQYF. The chain is built from TRBV29-1 and TRBJ2-7, with 7 bases that match TRBD1. The CDR3 is made up of 13 amino acids. J was trimmed by 2 bases and V by 3 bases; bases with no gene match: 4. Germline V gene data show CDR1 as SQVTM and CDR2 as ANQGSEA.

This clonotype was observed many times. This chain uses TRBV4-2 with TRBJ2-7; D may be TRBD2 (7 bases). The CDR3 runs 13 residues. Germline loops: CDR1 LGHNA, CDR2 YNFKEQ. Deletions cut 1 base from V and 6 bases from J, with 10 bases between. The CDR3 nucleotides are TGTGCCAGCAGCCAAGGGGGGGGCCTCGAGCAGTACTTC. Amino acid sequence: CASSQGGGLEQYF.

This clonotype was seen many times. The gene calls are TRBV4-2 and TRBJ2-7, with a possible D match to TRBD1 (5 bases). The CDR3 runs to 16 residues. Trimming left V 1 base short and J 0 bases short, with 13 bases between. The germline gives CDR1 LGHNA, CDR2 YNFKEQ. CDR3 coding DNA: TGTGCCAGCAGCCAAGTAGGACATACCTACTCCTACGAGCAGTACTTC. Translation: CASSQVGHTYSYEQYF.

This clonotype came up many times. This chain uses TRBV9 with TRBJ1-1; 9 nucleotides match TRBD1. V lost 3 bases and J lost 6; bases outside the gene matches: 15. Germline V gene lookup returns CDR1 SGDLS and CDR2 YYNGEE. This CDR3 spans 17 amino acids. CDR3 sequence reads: CASSAGTGIKHGAEAFF. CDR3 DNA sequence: TGTGCCAGCAGCGCCGGGACAGGGATTAAACATGGGGCTGAAGCTTTCTTT.

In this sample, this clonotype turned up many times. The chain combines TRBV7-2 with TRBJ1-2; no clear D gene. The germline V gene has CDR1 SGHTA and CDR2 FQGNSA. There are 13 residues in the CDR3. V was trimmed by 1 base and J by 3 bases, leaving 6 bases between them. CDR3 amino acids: CASSLVNDYGYTF. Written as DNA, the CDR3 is TGTGCCAGCAGCTTAGTGAATGACTATGGCTACACCTTC.

The CDR3 sequence: CASSLKKGSGRGQETQYF. The CDR3 DNA follows: TGTGCCAGCAGCTTAAAGAAGGGTAGCGGGAGGGGCCAAGAGACCCAGTACTTC. J is TRBJ2-5 and V is TRBV11-1; 11 nucleotides line up with TRBD2. The CDR3 consists of 18 residues. V was clipped by 2 bases and J by 1 base; unmatched bases: 9. CDR1 is SGHAT, CDR2 FQDESV, per germline (reference sequence).

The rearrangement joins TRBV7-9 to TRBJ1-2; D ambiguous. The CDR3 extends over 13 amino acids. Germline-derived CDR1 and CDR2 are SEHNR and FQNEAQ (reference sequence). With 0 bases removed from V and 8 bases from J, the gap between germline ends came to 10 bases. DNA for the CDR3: TGTGCCAGCAGCTTAGCCGGCGTCCGCGGCTACACCTTC. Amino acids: CASSLAGVRGYTF.

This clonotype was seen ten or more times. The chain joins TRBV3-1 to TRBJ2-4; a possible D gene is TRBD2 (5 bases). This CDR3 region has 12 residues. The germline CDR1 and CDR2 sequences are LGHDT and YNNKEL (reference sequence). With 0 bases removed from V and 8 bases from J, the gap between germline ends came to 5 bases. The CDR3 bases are TGTGCCAGCAGCCAAGAGGAGGACATTCAGTACTTC. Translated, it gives CASSQEEDIQYF. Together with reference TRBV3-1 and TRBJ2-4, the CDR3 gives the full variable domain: DTAVSQTPKYLVTQMGNDKSIKCEQNLGHDTMYWYKQDSKKFLKIMFSYNNKELIINETVPNRFSPKSPDKAHLNLHINSLELGDSAVYFCASSQEEDIQYFGAGTRLSVL.

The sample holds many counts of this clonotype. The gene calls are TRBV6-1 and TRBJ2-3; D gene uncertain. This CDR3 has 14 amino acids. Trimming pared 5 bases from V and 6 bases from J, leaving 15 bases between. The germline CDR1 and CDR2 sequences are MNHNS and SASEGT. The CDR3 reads CASSPYQRSDTQYF. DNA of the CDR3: TGTGCCAGCAGTCCCTATCAAAGGTCCGATACGCAGTATTTT.

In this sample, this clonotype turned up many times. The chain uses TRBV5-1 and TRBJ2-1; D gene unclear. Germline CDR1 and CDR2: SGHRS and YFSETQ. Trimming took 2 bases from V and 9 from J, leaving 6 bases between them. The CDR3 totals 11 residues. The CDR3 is CASSFLLEQFF. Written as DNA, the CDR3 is TGCGCCAGCAGCTTCCTTCTTGAGCAGTTCTTC.

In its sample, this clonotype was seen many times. DNA of the CDR3: TGTGCCAGCAGCTTAGAGGCCACTAGCGGCTACACAGCGGGAGATACGCAGTATTTT. This codes for CASSLEATSGYTAGDTQYF. This chain joins TRBV7-8 and TRBJ2-3, with 8 bases identical to TRBD2. Germline V lookup: CDR1 SGHVS, CDR2 FQNEAQ. With 1 base clipped from V and 5 bases from J, the junction kept 17 bases outside the gene matches. The CDR3 has 19 amino acids. Looking up the rest from reference TRBV7-8 and TRBJ2-3 gives the full variable domain: GAGVSQSPRYKVAKRGQDVALRCDPISGHVSLFWYQQALGQGPEFLTYFQNEAQLDKSGLPSDRFFAERPEGSVSTLKIQRTQQEDSAVYLCASSLEATSGYTAGDTQYFGPGTRLTVL.

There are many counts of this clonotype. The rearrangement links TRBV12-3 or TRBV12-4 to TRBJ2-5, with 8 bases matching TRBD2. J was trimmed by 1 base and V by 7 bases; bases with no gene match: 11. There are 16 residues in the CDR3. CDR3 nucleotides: TGTGCCAGCACTCTGCCGGGACTAGGTCCCCAAGAGACCCAGTACTTC. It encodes CASTLPGLGPQETQYF.

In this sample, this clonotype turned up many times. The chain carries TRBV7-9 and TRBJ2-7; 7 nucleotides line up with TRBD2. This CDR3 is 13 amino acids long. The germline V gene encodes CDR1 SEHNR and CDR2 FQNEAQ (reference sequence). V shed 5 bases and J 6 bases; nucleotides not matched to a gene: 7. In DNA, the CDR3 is TGTGCCAGCAGCGGGGGGGTGGATGGCGAGCAGTACTTC. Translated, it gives CASSGGVDGEQYF.

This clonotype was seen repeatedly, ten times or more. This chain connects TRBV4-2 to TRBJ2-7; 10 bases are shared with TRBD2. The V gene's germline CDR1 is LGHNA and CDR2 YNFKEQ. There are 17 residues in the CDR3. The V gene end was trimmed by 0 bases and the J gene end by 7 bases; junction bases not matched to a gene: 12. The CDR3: CASSQDGGTSGKREQYF. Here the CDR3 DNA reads TGTGCCAGCAGCCAAGATGGGGGAACTAGCGGGAAAAGGGAGCAGTACTTC.

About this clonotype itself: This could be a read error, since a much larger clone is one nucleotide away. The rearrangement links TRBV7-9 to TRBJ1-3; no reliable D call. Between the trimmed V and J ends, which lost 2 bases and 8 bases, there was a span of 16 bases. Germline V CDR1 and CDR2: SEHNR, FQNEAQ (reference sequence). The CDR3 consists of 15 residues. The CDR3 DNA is TGTGCCAGCAGCTTACCCGGAAACCCCGGAGACACCATATATTTT. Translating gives CASSLPGNPGDTIYF.

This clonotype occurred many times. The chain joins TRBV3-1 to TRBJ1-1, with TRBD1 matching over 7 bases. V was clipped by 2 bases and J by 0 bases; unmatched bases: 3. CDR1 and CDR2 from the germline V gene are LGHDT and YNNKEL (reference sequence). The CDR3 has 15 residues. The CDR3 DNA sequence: TGTGCCAGCAGCCAAATACAGGGGTTGAACACTGAAGCTTTCTTT. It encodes CASSQIQGLNTEAFF.

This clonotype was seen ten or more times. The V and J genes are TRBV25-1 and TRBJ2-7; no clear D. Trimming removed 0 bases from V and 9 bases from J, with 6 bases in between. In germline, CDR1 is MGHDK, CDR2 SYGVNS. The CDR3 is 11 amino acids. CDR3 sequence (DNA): TGTGCCAGCAGTGAATATGGGTGGCAGTACTTC. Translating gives CASSEYGWQYF.

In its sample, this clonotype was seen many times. CDR3 in DNA: TGTGCCAGCAGGTTCGGCAATGAGCAGTTCTTC. It yields the protein CASRFGNEQFF. The rearrangement joins TRBV2 to TRBJ2-1; D is undetermined. Germline V lookup: CDR1 SNHLY, CDR2 FYNNEI. The CDR3 totals 11 residues. V lost 6 bases and J lost 6, with 6 bases in between.

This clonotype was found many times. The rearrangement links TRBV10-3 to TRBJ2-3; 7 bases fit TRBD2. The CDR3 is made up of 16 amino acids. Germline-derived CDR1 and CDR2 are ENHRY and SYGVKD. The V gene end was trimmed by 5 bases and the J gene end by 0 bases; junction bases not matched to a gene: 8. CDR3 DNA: TGTGCCATCAGTCCACCCCTAGCGGCTAGCACAGATACGCAGTATTTT. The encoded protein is CAISPPLAASTDTQYF.

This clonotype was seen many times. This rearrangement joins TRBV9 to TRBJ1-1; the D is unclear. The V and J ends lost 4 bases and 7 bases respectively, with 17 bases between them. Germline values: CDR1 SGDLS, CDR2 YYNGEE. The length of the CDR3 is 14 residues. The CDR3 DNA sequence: TGTGCCAGCAGCCCCGAAGCAGAACCCGATGAAGCTTTCTTT. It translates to CASSPEAEPDEAFF.

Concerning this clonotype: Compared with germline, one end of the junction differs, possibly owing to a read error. The DNA for the CDR3 is TGTGCCATCAGCCCCGGGCTGGGTTCCTGCGAGCAGTACTTC. Translation gives CAISPGLGSCEQYF. The V call is TRBV4-2, the J call TRBJ2-7; D remains unclear. Germline V gene sequence: CDR1 LGHNA, CDR2 YNFKEQ. This CDR3 region has 14 residues.

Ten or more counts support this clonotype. CDR3 nucleotides: TGTGCCAGCAGCTACCGACTAGCGGAGAACACCGGGGAGCTGTTTTTT. Amino acid sequence: CASSYRLAENTGELFF. The rearrangement uses TRBV4-2 and TRBJ2-2; TRBD2 agrees at 9 bases. This CDR3 region has 16 residues. Germline CDR1 is LGHNA and CDR2 is YNFKEQ. J lost 1 base, V lost 5 bases, and 5 bases had no gene match.

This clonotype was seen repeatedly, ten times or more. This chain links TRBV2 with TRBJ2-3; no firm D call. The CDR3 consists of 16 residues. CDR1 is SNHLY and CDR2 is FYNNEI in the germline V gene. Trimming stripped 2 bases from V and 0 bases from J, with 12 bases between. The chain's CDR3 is CASSEPLESSTDTQYF. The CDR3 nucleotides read TGTGCCAGCAGTGAACCGCTGGAAAGTAGCACAGATACGCAGTATTTT.

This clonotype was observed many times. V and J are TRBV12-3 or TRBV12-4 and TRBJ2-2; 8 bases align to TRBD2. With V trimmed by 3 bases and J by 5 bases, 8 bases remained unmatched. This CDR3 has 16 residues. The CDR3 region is CASSFGLAAWTGELFF. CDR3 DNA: TGTGCCAGCAGTTTCGGACTAGCAGCGTGGACCGGGGAGCTGTTTTTT.

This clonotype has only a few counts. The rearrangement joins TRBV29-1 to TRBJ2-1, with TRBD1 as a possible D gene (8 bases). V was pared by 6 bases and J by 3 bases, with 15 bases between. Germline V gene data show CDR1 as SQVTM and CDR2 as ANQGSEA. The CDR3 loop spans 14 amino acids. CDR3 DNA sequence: TGCAGCGTGGGGGGGACAGGCTACTACAATGAGCAGTTCTTC. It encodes CSVGGTGYYNEQFF.

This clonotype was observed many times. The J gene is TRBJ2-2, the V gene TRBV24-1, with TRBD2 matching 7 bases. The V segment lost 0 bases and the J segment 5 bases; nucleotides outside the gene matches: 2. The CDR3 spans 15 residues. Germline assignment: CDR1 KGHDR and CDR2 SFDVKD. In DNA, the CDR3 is TGTGCCACCAGTGATTTGCGGGAGGATACCGGGGAGCTGTTTTTT. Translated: CATSDLREDTGELFF.